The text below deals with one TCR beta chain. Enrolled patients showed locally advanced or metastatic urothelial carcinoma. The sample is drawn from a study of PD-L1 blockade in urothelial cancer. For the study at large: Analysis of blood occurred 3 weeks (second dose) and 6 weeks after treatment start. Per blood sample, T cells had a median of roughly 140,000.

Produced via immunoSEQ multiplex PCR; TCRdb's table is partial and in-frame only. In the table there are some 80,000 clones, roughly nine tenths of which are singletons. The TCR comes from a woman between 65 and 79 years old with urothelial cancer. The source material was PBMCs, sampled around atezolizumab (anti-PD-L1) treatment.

The DNA for the CDR3 is TGTGCCAGCAGTTACGGTGCAGGGAGGACCTACGAGCAGTACTTC. Its protein is CASSYGAGRTYEQYF. The chain carries TRBV6-5 and TRBJ2-7, with a possible D match to TRBD2 (6 bases). This CDR3 has 15 amino acids. The germline CDR1 and CDR2 sequences are MNHEY and SVGAGI. V was clipped by 2 bases and J by 2 bases, with 13 bases between them.